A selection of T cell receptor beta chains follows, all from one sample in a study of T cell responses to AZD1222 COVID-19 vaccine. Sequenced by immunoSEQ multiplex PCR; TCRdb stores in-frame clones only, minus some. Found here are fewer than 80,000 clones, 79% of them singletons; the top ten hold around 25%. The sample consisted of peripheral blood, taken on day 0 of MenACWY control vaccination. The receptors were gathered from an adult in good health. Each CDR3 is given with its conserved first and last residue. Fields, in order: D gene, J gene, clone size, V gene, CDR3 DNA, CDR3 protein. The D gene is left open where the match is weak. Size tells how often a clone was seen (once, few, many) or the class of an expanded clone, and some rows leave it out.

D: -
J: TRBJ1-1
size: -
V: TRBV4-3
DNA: TGCGCCAGCAGCCAAGGCTGGGACACTGAAGCTTTCTTT
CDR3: CASSQGWDTEAFF

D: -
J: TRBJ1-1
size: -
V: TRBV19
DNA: TGTGCCAGTAGTACAACAGGGACGAACACTGAAGCTTTCTTT
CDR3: CASSTTGTNTEAFF

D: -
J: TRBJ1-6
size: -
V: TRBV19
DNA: TGTGCCAGCTCAACCGAGGCCAAAAATTCACCCCTCCACTTT
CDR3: CASSTEAKNSPLHF

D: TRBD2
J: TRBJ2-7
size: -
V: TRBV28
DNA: TGTGCCAGCAGTTCAGCGGGAAGGTACGAGCAGTACTTC
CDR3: CASSSAGRYEQYF

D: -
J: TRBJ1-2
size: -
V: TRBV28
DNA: TGTGCCAGCAGTCGAAGGTTTAACTATGGCTACACCTTC
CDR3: CASSRRFNYGYTF

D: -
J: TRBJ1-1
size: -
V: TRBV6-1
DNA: TGTGCCAGCAGTGAAGCCTTTCGGTCTCTGGGGGCCAAAACTGAAGCTTTCTTT
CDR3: CASSEAFRSLGAKTEAFF

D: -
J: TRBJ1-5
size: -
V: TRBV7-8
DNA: TGTGCCAGCAGCTTAGGAGGGTCGGGGGTCCATCAGCCCCAGCATTTT
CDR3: CASSLGGSGVHQPQHF

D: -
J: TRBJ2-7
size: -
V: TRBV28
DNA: TGTGCCAGCAGAGGCGAAGGGTTAAACGAGCAGTACTTC
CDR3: CASRGEGLNEQYF

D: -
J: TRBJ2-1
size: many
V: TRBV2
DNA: TGTGCCAGCAGTGAGATCGGGGGTACGGATGAGCAGTTCTTC
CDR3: CASSEIGGTDEQFF

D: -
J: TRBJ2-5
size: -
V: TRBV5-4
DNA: TGTGCCAGCAGCTTGAGGGGGTTCCAAGAGACCCAGTACTTC
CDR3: CASSLRGFQETQYF

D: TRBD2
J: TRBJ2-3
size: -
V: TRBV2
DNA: TGTGCCAGCAAGATCTGGGCTAGCGGGGGAACAGATACGCAGTATTTT
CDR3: CASKIWASGGTDTQYF